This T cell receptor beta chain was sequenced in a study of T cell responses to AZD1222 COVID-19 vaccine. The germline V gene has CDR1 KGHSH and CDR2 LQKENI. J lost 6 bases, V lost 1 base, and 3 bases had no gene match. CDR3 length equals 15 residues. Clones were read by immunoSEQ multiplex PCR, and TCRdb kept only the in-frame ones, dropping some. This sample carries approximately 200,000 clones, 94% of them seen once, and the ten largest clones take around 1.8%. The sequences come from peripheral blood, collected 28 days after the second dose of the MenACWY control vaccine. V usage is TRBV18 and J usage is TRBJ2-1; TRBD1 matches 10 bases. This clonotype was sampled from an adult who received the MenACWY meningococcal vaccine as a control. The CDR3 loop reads CASSPRTGGGNEQFF. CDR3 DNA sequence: TGTGCCAGCTCACCACGGACAGGGGGAGGCAATGAGCAGTTCTTC.